The T cell receptor beta chain under discussion was sequenced for a study of PD-1 blockade in classical Hodgkin lymphoma. Study as a whole: A 3 mg/kg intravenous dose of nivolumab was received by patients every 2 weeks. Study-wide points: At C4D1, TCR diversity had climbed significantly for CD4+ cells, though not for CD8+ cells.

The time point: cycle 4 day 1 (C4D1), after about 6 weeks of nivolumab. No patient escaped relapse after autologous stem cell transplantation, and brentuximab vedotin exposure varied. Complete response, partial response or progressive disease was recorded as best response. CDR1 MDHEN and CDR2 SYDVKM come from the germline V gene. Trimming took off 5 bases at V and 3 bases at J, with 9 bases between the two ends. This CDR3 comprises 13 residues. Comments on this clone: Its antigen is as yet unknown.

Data came from immunoSEQ multiplex PCR; TCRdb stores just in-frame clones and leaves some out. The sample has over 85,000 clones; 90% are singletons. The clonotype originates from a human donor with classical Hodgkin lymphoma. The chain uses TRBV28 and TRBJ2-3; D is undetermined. Material: peripheral blood mononuclear cells (PBMCs), obtained before the fourth cycle of nivolumab. The CDR3 spells CASSTTRTDTQYF. For the CDR3, the DNA is TGTGCCAGCAGTACGACAAGAACAGATACGCAGTATTTT.